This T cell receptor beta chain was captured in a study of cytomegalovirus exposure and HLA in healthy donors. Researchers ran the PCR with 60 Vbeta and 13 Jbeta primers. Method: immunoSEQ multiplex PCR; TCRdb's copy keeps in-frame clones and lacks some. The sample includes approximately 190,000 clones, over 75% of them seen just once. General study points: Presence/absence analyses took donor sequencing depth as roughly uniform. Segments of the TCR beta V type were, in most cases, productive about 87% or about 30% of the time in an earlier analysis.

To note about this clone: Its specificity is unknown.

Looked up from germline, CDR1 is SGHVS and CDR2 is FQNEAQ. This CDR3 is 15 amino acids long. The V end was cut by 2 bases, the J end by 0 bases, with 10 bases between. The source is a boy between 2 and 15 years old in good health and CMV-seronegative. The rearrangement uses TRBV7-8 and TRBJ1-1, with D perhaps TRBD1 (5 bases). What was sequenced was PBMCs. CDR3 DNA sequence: TGTGCCAGCAGCTTACCGAGACAGCTGAACACTGAAGCTTTCTTT. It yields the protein CASSLPRQLNTEAFF.